The clone carrying this T cell receptor beta chain was observed a handful of times. Its cognate antigen is unknown. The sample belongs to a study of blood T cells in healthy people across ages. Sample-barcoded 5' priming and a J-beta primer mix drove a second PCR of about 6 to 12 cycles. Every cDNA molecule carried a tag from a template-switch adaptor bearing 12 random nucleotides. TCRdb called the 5' RACE reads again in MiXCR, with one record for every CDR3 protein. The top ten hold roughly 20% of the sample, which has some 710,000 distinct CDR3 sequences, about half seen once. The CDR3 runs to 15 residues. The V and J ends lost 1 base and 10 bases, in that order; junction bases with no gene match: 4. The germline gives CDR1 SGHTA, CDR2 FQGNSA. Overall study results and limits: It was held that diversity estimates obtained from one million T cells represented underestimates.

The genes are TRBV7-2 and TRBJ1-6; 10 bases align to TRBD1. This sequence was found in a man older than 75 in good health. Sequences were obtained from blood. CDR3 in amino acids: CASSLEGTGVSPLHF. The CDR3 coding sequence is TGTGCCAGCAGCTTAGAAGGGACAGGGGTCTCACCCCTCCACTTT. Drawing the rest from reference TRBV7-2 and TRBJ1-6, the complete variable domain is GAGVSQSPSNKVTEKGKDVELRCDPISGHTALYWYRQSLGQGLEFLIYFQGNSAPDKSGLPSDRFSAERTGGSVSTLTIQRTQQEDSAVYLCASSLEGTGVSPLHFGNGTRLTVT.